A single sample is the source of the 21 T cell receptor beta chains below, sequenced in a study of neoadjuvant nivolumab and ipilimumab in lung cancer. Assay: immunoSEQ multiplex PCR; the TCRdb copy retains only in-frame clones and omits some. The sample holds 24,000 or so clones, 65% to 85% seen once. The source was peripheral blood, collected before neoadjuvant nivolumab, alone or with ipilimumab. The receptor set was obtained from an adult with non-small cell lung cancer.

The chain recombines TRBV18 with TRBJ2-2; D remains unclear. The CDR3 runs 15 residues. The V end was cut by 1 base, the J end by 6 bases, with 12 bases between. Germline CDR1 and CDR2: KGHSH and LQKENI. This chain's CDR3 is CASSPRQPDAGELFF. CDR3 coding DNA: TGTGCCAGCTCACCACGTCAGCCTGATGCCGGGGAGCTGTTTTTT.

V is TRBV29-1 and J is TRBJ1-4, with 8 bases matching TRBD1. Germline V gene lookup returns CDR1 SQVTM and CDR2 ANQGSEA. The CDR3 has 13 amino acids. The V and J ends lost 6 bases and 4 bases, in that order; junction bases with no gene match: 4. CDR3 residues: CSVWDRHNEKLFF. The CDR3 DNA reads as TGCAGCGTCTGGGACAGGCATAATGAAAAACTGTTTTTT.

This clone was detected once. This chain joins TRBV10-3 and TRBJ1-2, with TRBD1 matching over 10 bases. The CDR3 consists of 13 residues. The J segment lost 3 bases and the V segment lost 10 bases, leaving 5 bases of the junction unmatched. CDR1 is ENHRY, CDR2 SYGVKD, per germline. The CDR3 spells CATRGQGDYGYTF. The CDR3 coding sequence is TGTGCCACCAGAGGACAGGGGGACTATGGCTACACCTTC.

The gene calls are TRBV19 and TRBJ2-5; 8 bases agree with TRBD1. This CDR3 spans 14 amino acids. V trimming: 6 bases; J trimming: 3 bases; junction bases outside the gene matches: 6. Germline V CDR1 and CDR2: LNHDA, SQIVND (reference sequence). The CDR3 loop is CASSQGALEETQYF. The CDR3 DNA sequence: TGTGCCAGTAGCCAGGGGGCCCTCGAAGAGACCCAGTACTTC.

This chain connects TRBV4-2 to TRBJ2-7, with 8 nucleotides matching TRBD1. The CDR3 length is 15 residues. The germline V gene encodes CDR1 LGHNA and CDR2 YNFKEQ. Trimming cost V 0 bases and J 2 bases; bases outside gene matches: 3. In nucleotides, the CDR3 is TGTGCCAGCAGCCAAGAGCGGACAGGGACCTACGAGCAGTACTTC. Translation gives CASSQERTGTYEQYF.

The genes are TRBV7-9 and TRBJ1-3, with a possible D match to TRBD1 (5 bases). The CDR3 is 15 amino acids. Trimming removed 2 bases at V and 2 bases at J, with 10 bases between. The germline V gene has CDR1 SEHNR and CDR2 FQNEAQ (reference sequence). Here the CDR3 DNA reads TGTGCCAGCAGCTTATCCAGGGTAGCTGGAAACACCATATATTTT. Translated: CASSLSRVAGNTIYF.

The J gene is TRBJ1-1, the V gene TRBV6-1; 8 nucleotides align to TRBD1. This CDR3 has 15 amino acids. The germline gives CDR1 MNHNS, CDR2 SASEGT. Trimming cost V 4 bases and J 1 base; bases outside gene matches: 5. CDR3 in DNA: TGTGCCAGCAGTGCCCCGGACAGGGCGAACACTGAAGCTTTCTTT. It encodes CASSAPDRANTEAFF.

This chain connects TRBV13 to TRBJ1-1; TRBD1 is a possible D gene (5 bases). The ends were cut back, 0 bases at V and 5 bases at J, with 22 bases in the middle. This CDR3 spans 18 amino acids. Germline V CDR1 and CDR2: PRHDT, FYEKMQ (reference sequence). CDR3 in DNA: TGTGCCAGCAGCTTAGGCCCGGGGGGTTCTACTTGGGGGACTGAAGCTTTCTTT. This sequence encodes CASSLGPGGSTWGTEAFF.

This clone was detected once. The CDR3 DNA reads as TGTGCCAGCAGTGTTGGGACAGGGGTGTTAACTGAAGCTTTCTTT. Amino acids: CASSVGTGVLTEAFF. The rearrangement uses TRBV2 and TRBJ1-1, with 10 bases aligning to TRBD1. The V gene end was trimmed by 4 bases and the J gene end by 5 bases; junction bases not matched to a gene: 7. Germline CDR1 reads SNHLY; CDR2 reads FYNNEI. The CDR3 covers 15 residues.

The table lists this clone with a few counts. The genes are TRBV15 and TRBJ2-3; D is uncertain. From germline, CDR1 is LNHNV and CDR2 YYDKDF (reference sequence). V lost 9 bases and J 4 bases, leaving 11 bases between the germline ends. The CDR3 loop spans 12 amino acids. The DNA of the CDR3 is TGTGCCACTAGGGCCATGGCAGATACGCAGTATTTT. Translating it yields CATRAMADTQYF.

CDR3 amino acids: CASSVGGLQETQYF. The CDR3 DNA sequence: TGTGCCAGCAGCGTAGGTGGACTCCAAGAGACCCAGTACTTC. J is TRBJ2-5 and V is TRBV9, with a tentative D call TRBD2 (5 bases). V was cut by 0 bases and J by 1 base, with 7 bases left in between. CDR1 and CDR2 (germline): SGDLS, YYNGEE. The CDR3 runs to 14 residues.

V usage is TRBV7-9 and J usage is TRBJ2-7; TRBD1 is a possible D gene (6 bases). This CDR3 is 13 amino acids long. V was shortened by 4 bases and J by 6 bases, with 13 bases between the two germline ends. Germline V gives CDR1 SEHNR, CDR2 FQNEAQ (reference sequence). The CDR3 nucleotides are TGTGCCAGCAGCTGGGCAGGGGACGGCGAGCAGTACTTC. Its translation is CASSWAGDGEQYF. Complete variable domain (other parts from reference TRBV7-9 and TRBJ2-7): DTGVSQNPRHKITKRGQNVTFRCDPISEHNRLYWYRQTLGQGPEFLTYFQNEAQLEKSRLLSDRFSAERPKGSFSTLEIQRTEQGDSAMYLCASSWAGDGEQYFGPGTRLTVT.

The chain uses TRBV25-1 and TRBJ1-3; weak D call: TRBD1 (6 bases). CDR3 length: 17 amino acids. The V end was cut by 4 bases, the J end by 0 bases, with 16 bases between. Germline CDR1 MGHDK, CDR2 SYGVNS. The DNA of the CDR3 is TGTGCCAGCAGTGGCGACAGGCGACCCTCCTCTGGAAACACCATATATTTT. The encoded protein is CASSGDRRPSSGNTIYF.

This sequence joins TRBV7-3 and TRBJ2-7; 7 bases are a match to TRBD1. CDR3 length: 17 amino acids. Unmatched junction bases numbered 10, after V lost 1 base and J lost 1 base. CDR1 SGHTA and CDR2 FQGTGA come from the germline V gene. The CDR3 spells CASSLSVASRGSYEQYF. Here the CDR3 DNA reads TGTGCCAGCAGCTTAAGTGTGGCGAGCAGGGGGTCCTACGAGCAGTACTTC.

This sequence joins TRBV5-6 and TRBJ1-2, with D tentatively TRBD1 (6 bases). V lost 4 bases to trimming and J lost 6 bases, with 13 bases between them. Germline V gene data show CDR1 as SGHDT and CDR2 as YYEEEE. The length of the CDR3 is 13 residues. The CDR3 DNA reads TGTGCCAGCAGCGCCACAGGGATCGATGGCTACACCTTC. It is translated as CASSATGIDGYTF.

The chain is built from TRBV10-3 and TRBJ1-5; D may be TRBD1 (5 bases). CDR1 is ENHRY and CDR2 is SYGVKD in the germline V gene. The V gene lost 6 bases and the J gene lost 6 bases, with 12 bases spanning the gap. The CDR3 has 13 amino acids. This chain's CDR3 is CAISQGRFQPQHF. The CDR3 region has the DNA TGTGCCATCAGCCAGGGCCGTTTTCAGCCCCAGCATTTT.

The rearrangement joins TRBV19 to TRBJ2-1; no clear D gene. The CDR3 has 14 amino acids. Germline-derived CDR1 and CDR2 are LNHDA and SQIVND (reference sequence). V gave up 3 bases and J gave up 7 bases, with 13 bases separating them. The CDR3 region is CASSMRTDDNEQFF. The CDR3 bases are TGTGCCAGTAGTATGAGGACGGATGATAATGAGCAGTTCTTC.

This clone turned up a few times. The rearrangement uses TRBV29-1 and TRBJ1-1; 8 bases map to TRBD1. V lost 7 bases, J lost 1 base, and 11 bases stayed unmatched. The CDR3 totals 15 residues. The V gene's germline CDR1 is SQVTM and CDR2 ANQGSEA. The CDR3 DNA reads as TGCAGCGCCGGTGGTGGCAGGGGGCCGAACACTGAAGCTTTCTTT. Translation: CSAGGGRGPNTEAFF.

This chain joins TRBV6-5 and TRBJ1-1; D gene ambiguous. The CDR3 covers 13 residues. Germline V lookup: CDR1 MNHEY, CDR2 SVGAGI. V was trimmed by 5 bases and J by 0 bases, leaving 7 bases between them. The CDR3 DNA sequence: TGTGCCAGCAGTGGCGTAATGAACACTGAAGCTTTCTTT. Translation: CASSGVMNTEAFF.

The chain joins TRBV6-5 to TRBJ2-3, with TRBD2 identical over 10 bases. The J segment lost 4 bases and the V segment lost 4 bases, leaving 5 bases of the junction unmatched. Germline lookup yields CDR1 MNHEY and CDR2 SVGAGI. This CDR3 is built from 15 residues. CDR3 nucleotides: TGTGCCAGCAGTTGGACTAGCGGTAGGCCAGATACGCAGTATTTT. Protein: CASSWTSGRPDTQYF.

A few counts support this clone. The chain employs TRBV5-1 and TRBJ2-2, with D unresolved. This CDR3 has 12 amino acids. Germline values: CDR1 SGHRS, CDR2 YFSETQ. Trimming pared 1 base from V and 7 bases from J, leaving 5 bases between. The CDR3 protein is CASSLSDGELFF. In DNA, the CDR3 is TGCGCCAGCAGCTTGTCTGACGGGGAGCTGTTTTTT.